Listed below are T cell receptor beta chains from one sample, sequenced in a study of blood T cells in healthy people across ages. Using its own MiXCR run on the 5' RACE reads, TCRdb lists one record per CDR3 protein. The sample shows 1.2 million to 1.5 million distinct CDR3 sequences, around 59% of them seen only once. The sequencing input was blood. These receptors came from a young man in good health. CDR3s include the opening cysteine and the closing phenylalanine or tryptophan. The D gene is left open where the match is weak. A row's size may be missing; if present it is once, few, many or a size class.

j_gene,d_gene,v_gene,abundance,CDR3aa,CDR3nt
TRBJ2-5,TRBD1,TRBV4-1,many,CASSPRQGSVQETQYF,TGCGCCAGCAGCCCCAGACAGGGTAGCGTGCAAGAGACCCAGTACTTC
TRBJ2-3,-,TRBV4-3,-,CASSNGGIDTQYF,TGCGCCAGCAGCAACGGAGGTATAGATACGCAGTATTTT
TRBJ2-3,TRBD1,TRBV29-1,many,CSVGLEAGGLFADTQYF,TGCAGCGTTGGGCTGGAGGCAGGGGGCTTGTTTGCAGATACGCAGTATTTT
TRBJ2-5,-,TRBV5-5,-,CASSLGWGEETQYF,TGTGCCAGCAGCTTGGGCTGGGGCGAAGAGACCCAGTACTTC
TRBJ2-7,-,TRBV20-1,few,CSARDSFGRGDEQYF,TGCAGTGCTAGAGATTCCTTTGGCAGGGGAGACGAGCAGTACTTC
TRBJ2-2,-,TRBV24-1,-,CATRSRFATGELFF,TGTGCCACCAGATCGAGGTTTGCTACCGGGGAGCTGTTTTTT
TRBJ2-7,-,TRBV7-8,-,CASSANPGEQYF,TGTGCCAGCAGCGCCAACCCGGGCGAGCAGTACTTC
TRBJ1-2,TRBD1,TRBV27,-,CASSPRTGGFYGYTF,TGTGCCAGCAGTCCCCGGACAGGGGGCTTCTATGGCTACACCTTC
TRBJ2-3,-,TRBV7-2,-,CASGLPPTDTQYF,TGTGCCAGTGGCCTACCCCCCACAGATACGCAGTATTTT
TRBJ1-5,-,TRBV6-1,-,CASSGQIGQPQHF,TGTGCCAGCAGTGGGCAAATTGGGCAGCCCCAGCATTTT
TRBJ1-2,TRBD1,TRBV27,-,CASSLDRGMGYTF,TGTGCCAGCAGTCTGGACAGGGGAATGGGCTACACCTTC
TRBJ1-2,-,TRBV5-1,few,CASSLGRLNGYTF,TGCGCCAGCAGCTTAGGACGGCTTAACGGCTACACCTTC
TRBJ1-2,-,TRBV20-1,once,CSAVLGTSGYGYTF,TGCAGTGCTGTTCTCGGGACGTCGGGGTATGGCTACACCTTC
TRBJ2-1,-,TRBV4-2,-,CASSQEAWVVEQFF,TGTGCCAGCAGCCAGGAGGCTTGGGTCGTTGAGCAGTTCTTC
TRBJ2-4,-,TRBV3-1,-,CASSLFRGTLAKNIQYF,TGTGCCAGCAGCCTTTTCAGGGGAACGTTAGCCAAAAACATTCAGTACTTC
TRBJ2-1,TRBD1,TRBV29-1,-,CSVRDSDLGHEQFF,TGCAGCGTCCGGGACAGCGACCTCGGCCATGAGCAGTTCTTC
TRBJ2-7,-,TRBV29-1,-,CGVKGLRSEQYF,TGCGGCGTGAAGGGACTGCGCAGCGAGCAGTACTTC
TRBJ2-5,TRBD2,TRBV7-2,-,CASSVPGLQQETQYF,TGTGCCAGCAGCGTACCGGGACTACAACAAGAGACCCAGTACTTC
TRBJ2-1,TRBD1,TRBV10-2,-,CASTYISGQGPPSSYNEQFF,TGCGCCAGCACCTATATTTCGGGACAGGGACCCCCCAGCTCCTACAATGAGCAGTTCTTC
TRBJ1-2,-,TRBV4-3,-,CASSQDTDDYGYTF,TGCGCCAGCAGCCAAGATACGGATGACTATGGCTACACCTTC
TRBJ2-1,-,TRBV12-3/TRBV12-4,-,CASRERDNEQFF,TGTGCCAGCAGGGAGAGGGATAATGAGCAGTTCTTC
TRBJ2-7,TRBD2,TRBV4-3,-,CASSQGLAGGLDEQYF,TGCGCCAGCAGCCAAGGGCTAGCGGGGGGGTTAGATGAGCAGTACTTC
TRBJ2-1,-,TRBV6-6,-,CATQPGGGNEQFF,TGTGCCACCCAGCCGGGGGGCGGGAATGAGCAGTTCTTC
TRBJ2-7,-,TRBV4-2,-,CASSQVALTGEQYF,TGTGCCAGCAGCCAAGTTGCCCTTACGGGCGAGCAGTACTTC
TRBJ2-1,TRBD1,TRBV5-1,-,CASSLGTGDLNYNEQFF,TGCGCCAGCAGCTTGGGGACAGGGGATTTAAACTACAATGAGCAGTTCTTC
TRBJ2-1,-,TRBV6-1,-,CASSGRLHNEQFF,TGTGCCAGCAGTGGGCGGCTACACAATGAGCAGTTCTTC
TRBJ2-3,TRBD2,TRBV27,few,CASSPSGRGTDTQYF,TGTGCCAGCTCCCCAAGCGGGAGAGGTACAGATACGCAGTATTTT
TRBJ2-5,TRBD2,TRBV7-9,-,CASSLRRPSGSQETQYF,TGTGCCAGCAGCTTACGGAGGCCTAGCGGGAGCCAAGAGACCCAGTACTTC
TRBJ2-1,TRBD1,TRBV20-1,-,CSAGQGDYNEQFF,TGCAGTGCCGGACAGGGCGACTACAATGAGCAGTTCTTC
TRBJ2-7,-,TRBV10-3,-,CAISEWVQGEDEQYF,TGTGCCATCAGTGAGTGGGTGCAGGGGGAGGATGAGCAGTACTTC
TRBJ1-5,-,TRBV20-1,-,CSASGQVNQPQHF,TGCAGTGCTAGCGGGCAGGTCAATCAGCCCCAGCATTTT
TRBJ2-5,TRBD2,TRBV29-1,few,CSVEPSGREETQYF,TGCAGCGTTGAACCTAGCGGGAGGGAAGAGACCCAGTACTTC
TRBJ2-3,-,TRBV4-1,-,CASSQESQGNTDTQYF,TGCGCCAGCAGCCAAGAGTCGCAAGGAAACACAGATACGCAGTATTTT
TRBJ2-3,-,TRBV24-1,-,CATSDFSGEAYF,TGTGCCACCAGTGATTTCTCAGGGGAAGCGTATTTT
TRBJ2-7,TRBD1,TRBV20-1,few,CSARDESDRGPYEQYF,TGCAGTGCTAGAGATGAGTCCGACAGGGGGCCGTACGAGCAGTACTTC
TRBJ2-4,TRBD1,TRBV6-1,-,CASSVGQGKNIQYF,TGTGCCAGCAGCGTGGGACAGGGGAAAAACATTCAGTACTTC
TRBJ2-7,-,TRBV2,-,CASGRQKSYEQYF,TGTGCCAGCGGACGACAGAAATCCTACGAGCAGTACTTC
TRBJ1-1,-,TRBV4-1,-,CASSQALEGTAFF,TGCGCCAGCAGCCAAGCCCTTGAGGGTACGGCTTTCTTT
TRBJ1-1,-,TRBV11-2,-,CASSFSGYLNTEAFF,TGTGCCAGCAGCTTTTCAGGCTATCTGAACACTGAAGCTTTCTTT
TRBJ2-5,-,TRBV4-2,-,CASSQDRARVVETQYF,TGTGCCAGCAGCCAAGATCGAGCGCGGGTGGTCGAGACCCAGTACTTC
TRBJ2-1,-,TRBV10-3,-,CAISDWGVGDNEQFF,TGTGCCATCAGTGATTGGGGCGTAGGCGACAATGAGCAGTTCTTC
TRBJ2-1,-,TRBV3-1,-,CASSQEGGANEQFF,TGTGCCAGCAGCCAAGAAGGGGGGGCAAATGAGCAGTTCTTC
TRBJ2-7,-,TRBV7-2,-,CASSLGSRGTAINSYEQYF,TGTGCCAGCAGCTTAGGCTCTAGAGGTACCGCCATTAACTCCTACGAGCAGTACTTC
TRBJ1-1,TRBD1,TRBV28,-,CASRLNRGTEAFF,TGTGCCAGCAGATTAAACAGGGGAACTGAAGCTTTCTTT
TRBJ2-5,TRBD2,TRBV5-1,-,CASSLALAGGRWEQYF,TGCGCCAGCAGCCTCGCGCTAGCGGGAGGGCGGTGGGAGCAGTACTTC
TRBJ2-7,-,TRBV5-6,-,CASSLEQDPSYEQYF,TGTGCCAGCAGCTTAGAGCAGGACCCCTCCTACGAGCAGTACTTC
TRBJ2-5,-,TRBV3-1,-,CASSQDQPTSETQYF,TGTGCCAGCAGCCAAGATCAACCAACGAGTGAGACCCAGTACTTC
TRBJ1-2,-,TRBV7-9,-,CASSPSDGNYGYTF,TGTGCCAGCAGCCCCAGTGACGGTAACTATGGCTACACCTTC